Listed here are 20 T cell receptor beta chains from one sample, sequenced in a study of blood T cells in healthy people across ages. Primers used in a second PCR of about 7 to 11 cycles were a sample-barcoded 5' primer and a J-beta primer mix. One entry per CDR3 protein results from TCRdb running MiXCR on the 5' RACE reads. The data show approximately 790,000 distinct CDR3 sequences, 60% to 80% seen once. Input material: blood. These receptor sequences come from a young man in good health.

The chain is built from TRBV6-5 and TRBJ2-7; D remains ambiguous. CDR1 and CDR2 from the germline V gene are MNHEY and SVGAGI. Trimming cost V 0 bases and J 2 bases, with 11 bases left between them. The CDR3 is 15 amino acids. The CDR3, as DNA: TGTGCCAGCAGTTACTCGACTCTAACTACCTACGAGCAGTACTTC. Translated: CASSYSTLTTYEQYF.

The chain uses TRBV5-1 and TRBJ2-5; 8 nucleotides match TRBD1. The germline V gene has CDR1 SGHRS and CDR2 YFSETQ. The CDR3 is 15 amino acids. Unmatched junction bases numbered 10, after V lost 4 bases and J lost 5 bases. This chain's CDR3 is CASSPDGTGYETQYF. In DNA, the CDR3 is TGCGCCAGCAGCCCGGACGGGACAGGTTACGAGACCCAGTACTTC.

CDR3 in DNA: TGTGCCACCAGCAGAGATGCCTCATACTTCACTTACAATGAGCAGTACTTC. As protein: CATSRDASYFTYNEQYF. The chain recombines TRBV15 with TRBJ2-5, with unresolved D. The V and J ends lost 0 bases and 11 bases respectively, with 25 bases between them. The germline V gene has CDR1 LNHNV and CDR2 YYDKDF (reference sequence). The CDR3 length is 17 residues.

J is TRBJ2-5 and V is TRBV20-1, with TRBD2 matching 9 bases. The J segment lost 5 bases and the V segment lost 5 bases, leaving 15 bases of the junction unmatched. The length of the CDR3 is 16 residues. Germline CDR1 and CDR2: DFQATT and SNEGSKA (reference sequence). The CDR3, as DNA: TGCAGTGCTGCCCGACTGGCGGGGGGGCTAGGGGAGACCCAGTACTTC. This encodes CSAARLAGGLGETQYF.

Only a few counts were recorded for this clonotype. V is TRBV6-6 and J is TRBJ2-7, with 10 bases identical to TRBD1. The CDR3 length is 16 residues. Germline V CDR1 and CDR2: MNHNY, SVGAGI (reference sequence). With V trimmed by 5 bases and J by 1 base, 8 bases remained unmatched. The CDR3 region has the DNA TGTGCCAGCAGTCAATGGGGGACAGGGGCGTCCTACGAGCAGTACTTC. Residues: CASSQWGTGASYEQYF.

This clonotype came up a few times. The rearrangement links TRBV7-3 to TRBJ2-2, with 7 bases that match TRBD1. J was trimmed by 0 bases and V by 4 bases; bases with no gene match: 5. The CDR3 runs 16 residues. Germline assignment: CDR1 SGHTA and CDR2 FQGTGA. For the CDR3, the DNA is TGTGCCAGCAGCTCCCCGCAGGGGGCGAACACCGGGGAGCTGTTTTTT. It translates to CASSSPQGANTGELFF. The variable domain in full, completed from reference TRBV7-3 and TRBJ2-2, reads GAGVSQTPSNKVTEKGKYVELRCDPISGHTALYWYRQSLGQGPEFLIYFQGTGAADDSGLPNDRFFAVRPEGSVSTLKIQRTERGDSAVYLCASSSPQGANTGELFFGEGSRLTVL.

The chain links TRBV28 to TRBJ1-6; D is uncertain. V was pared by 7 bases and J by 5 bases, with 15 bases between. The CDR3 has 15 amino acids. The germline V gene encodes CDR1 MDHEN and CDR2 SYDVKM. Here the CDR3 DNA reads TGTGCCAGCATCGACCCGGGCAGACATAATTCACCCCTCCACTTT. Translating gives CASIDPGRHNSPLHF.

The gene calls are TRBV27 and TRBJ2-5; 12 nucleotides line up with TRBD2. Losses at the gene ends were 3 bases for V and 4 bases for J; bases not matched to a gene: 9. This CDR3 has 17 amino acids. Germline V lookup: CDR1 MNHEY, CDR2 SMNVEV (reference sequence). Here the CDR3 reads CASSFFASGGARETQYF. CDR3 coding DNA: TGTGCCAGCAGTTTTTTCGCTAGCGGGGGGGCCAGAGAGACCCAGTACTTC.

The chain employs TRBV5-1 and TRBJ1-2; D unclear. From germline, CDR1 is SGHRS and CDR2 YFSETQ. The length of the CDR3 is 14 residues. Trimming took 7 bases from V and 3 from J, leaving 16 bases between them. CDR3 DNA sequence: TGCGCCAGCGCCCTAGGGCATGCGGACTATGGCTACACCTTC. Encoded protein: CASALGHADYGYTF.

This clonotype was picked up a small number of times. The chain combines TRBV6-2 or TRBV6-3 with TRBJ2-1, with 7 bases fitting TRBD1. The CDR3 runs 14 residues. The V gene end was trimmed by 6 bases and the J gene end by 8 bases; junction bases not matched to a gene: 10. Germline V lookup: CDR1 MNHEY, CDR2 SVGEGT. This chain's CDR3 is CASSWTGLWDEQFF. CDR3 in DNA: TGTGCCAGCAGCTGGACAGGCCTCTGGGATGAGCAGTTCTTC.

The chain uses TRBV29-1 and TRBJ2-7, with 9 nucleotides matching TRBD1. The J segment lost 6 bases and the V segment lost 6 bases, leaving 6 bases of the junction unmatched. Germline CDR1 and CDR2: SQVTM and ANQGSEA. CDR3 length equals 12 residues. The CDR3 loop reads CSVSTGGGEQYF. The CDR3 DNA sequence: TGCAGCGTGTCAACAGGGGGCGGCGAGCAGTACTTC.

This chain joins TRBV2 and TRBJ2-5; D assignment may be TRBD1 or TRBD2 (5 bases each). Trimming took 6 bases from V and 4 from J, leaving 15 bases between them. Germline loops: CDR1 SNHLY, CDR2 FYNNEI. CDR3 size: 14 residues. This CDR3 reads CASRWQGRGETQYF. DNA for the CDR3: TGTGCCAGCAGATGGCAGGGACGGGGAGAGACCCAGTACTTC.

This clonotype turned up a few times. The chain employs TRBV9 and TRBJ2-1; D is possibly TRBD1 (6 bases). The V end was cut by 7 bases, the J end by 0 bases, with 14 bases between. CDR1 SGDLS and CDR2 YYNGEE come from the germline V gene. This CDR3 region has 15 residues. CDR3 loop: CASQSGTPSYNEQFF. The DNA for the CDR3 is TGTGCCAGCCAATCCGGGACACCCTCCTACAATGAGCAGTTCTTC.

This sequence joins TRBV15 and TRBJ2-4, with TRBD1 matching 7 bases. The DNA matches TRBJ2-7 better at its end, which makes the J call doubtful. Germline V lookup: CDR1 LNHNV, CDR2 YYDKDF (reference sequence). The CDR3 spans 16 residues. CDR3 coding DNA: TGTGCCACCAGCAGAGATAGGGACAGAACTTCCTACGAGCAGTACTTC. This sequence encodes CATSRDRDRTSYEQYF.

CDR3 sequence: CASTSGVTSGVTDTQYF. CDR3 DNA sequence: TGTGCCAGCACCTCTGGGGTGACTAGCGGGGTCACAGATACGCAGTATTTT. The rearrangement joins TRBV6-5 to TRBJ2-3; TRBD2 agrees at 11 bases. V shed 7 bases, J shed 2 bases, and the junction held 11 bases outside the gene matches. The germline V gene has CDR1 MNHEY and CDR2 SVGAGI. This CDR3 has 17 residues.

This clonotype showed up just a few times. This chain joins TRBV4-3 and TRBJ2-4; D call uncertain. Judging by the DNA end, TRBJ2-7 fits better; the J call may be wrong. This CDR3 is 13 amino acids long. Germline values: CDR1 LGHNA, CDR2 YSLEER. The CDR3 nucleotides are TGCGCCAGCAGCCCCTTCCCTCATTACGAGCAGTACTTC. Translating it yields CASSPFPHYEQYF.

The CDR3 spells CASSGLRETDTQYF. In DNA, the CDR3 is TGTGCCAGCAGCGGATTGAGAGAAACAGATACGCAGTATTTT. This chain joins TRBV2 and TRBJ2-3; D is uncertain. The V gene's germline CDR1 is SNHLY and CDR2 FYNNEI. Trimming cost V 6 bases and J 3 bases, with 13 bases left between them. This CDR3 region has 14 residues. Filled out from reference TRBV2 and TRBJ2-3, the complete variable domain reads EPEVTQTPSHQVTQMGQEVILRCVPISNHLYFYWYRQILGQKVEFLVSFYNNEISEKSEIFDDQFSVERPDGSNFTLKIRSTKLEDSAMYFCASSGLRETDTQYFGPGTRLTVL.

This clonotype was found once. A read error may produce the germline difference seen at one junction end. J is TRBJ2-7 and V is TRBV7-7; D unresolved. The better agreement between TRBJ2-5 and the DNA end casts doubt on the J call. Germline values: CDR1 SSHAT, CDR2 FNYEAQ (reference sequence). The CDR3 runs 16 residues. The CDR3, as DNA: TGTGCTAGCAGCTTAGCTGGCACCAGCCCTTCCAAGACCCAGTACTTC. Translation: CASSLAGTSPSKTQYF.

This clonotype was picked up a small number of times. The chain links TRBV11-2 to TRBJ2-3; 12 bases match TRBD2. The trim removed 3 bases at V and 2 bases at J, leaving 9 bases unmatched. Germline CDR1 SGHAT, CDR2 FQNNGV. The CDR3 sequence is 18 residues long. The CDR3 DNA is TGTGCCAGCAGCTTGAGGCTAGCGGGGGGGTTGAACACAGATACGCAGTATTTT. Its protein product is CASSLRLAGGLNTDTQYF. Together with reference TRBV11-2 and TRBJ2-3, the CDR3 gives the full variable domain: EAGVAQSPRYKIIEKRQSVAFWCNPISGHATLYWYQQILGQGPKLLIQFQNNGVVDDSQLPKDRFSAERLKGVDSTLKIQPAKLEDSAVYLCASSLRLAGGLNTDTQYFGPGTRLTVL.

This chain uses TRBV27 with TRBJ2-7; D is uncertain. Germline-derived CDR1 and CDR2 are MNHEY and SMNVEV (reference sequence). CDR3 length: 13 residues. V was shortened by 6 bases and J by 1 base, with 10 bases between the two germline ends. DNA for the CDR3: TGTGCCAGCAGCTCGGTACGGTCCTACGAGCAGTACTTC. Translating it yields CASSSVRSYEQYF.